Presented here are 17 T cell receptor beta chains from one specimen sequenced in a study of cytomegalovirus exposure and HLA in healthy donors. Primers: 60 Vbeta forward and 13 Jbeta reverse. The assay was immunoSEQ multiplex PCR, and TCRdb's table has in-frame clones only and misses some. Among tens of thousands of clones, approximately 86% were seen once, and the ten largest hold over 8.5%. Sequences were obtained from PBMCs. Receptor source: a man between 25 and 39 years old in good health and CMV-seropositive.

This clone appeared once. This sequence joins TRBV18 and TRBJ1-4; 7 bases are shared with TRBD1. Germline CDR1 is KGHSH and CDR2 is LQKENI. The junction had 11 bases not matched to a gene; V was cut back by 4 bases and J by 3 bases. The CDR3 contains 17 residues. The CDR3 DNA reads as TGTGCCAGCTCACGCAGGGACAGCCCGGGGGCTAATGAAAAACTGTTTTTT. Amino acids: CASSRRDSPGANEKLFF.

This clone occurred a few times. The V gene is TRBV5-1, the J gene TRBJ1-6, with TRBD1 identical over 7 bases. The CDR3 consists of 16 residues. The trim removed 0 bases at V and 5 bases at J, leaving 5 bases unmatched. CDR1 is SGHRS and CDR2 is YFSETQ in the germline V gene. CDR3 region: CASSLGGTADNSPLHF. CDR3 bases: TGCGCCAGCAGCTTGGGTGGGACAGCCGATAATTCACCCCTCCACTTT.

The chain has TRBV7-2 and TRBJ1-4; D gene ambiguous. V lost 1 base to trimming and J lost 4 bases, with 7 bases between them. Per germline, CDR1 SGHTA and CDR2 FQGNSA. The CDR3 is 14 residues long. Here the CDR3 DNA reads TGTGCCAGCAGCTTAGGAGGCCTTAATGAAAAACTGTTTTTT. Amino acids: CASSLGGLNEKLFF.

The CDR3 sequence: CASSHSRAVDEKLFF. The CDR3 DNA follows: TGTGCCAGCAGCCACTCCAGGGCGGTAGATGAAAAACTGTTTTTT. The chain links TRBV11-2 to TRBJ1-4, with a tentative D call TRBD1 (5 bases). Per the germline V gene, CDR1 is SGHAT and CDR2 is FQNNGV. The CDR3 spans 15 residues. The V end lost 5 bases, the J end lost 6 bases, and 16 bases lay between the germline ends.

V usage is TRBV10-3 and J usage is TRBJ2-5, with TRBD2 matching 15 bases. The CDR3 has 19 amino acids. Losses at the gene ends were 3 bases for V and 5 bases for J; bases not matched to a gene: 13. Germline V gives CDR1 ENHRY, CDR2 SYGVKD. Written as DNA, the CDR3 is TGTGCCATCAGTGAAGGGCGGACTAGCGGGAGGGGAAGTAGCGAGACCCAGTACTTC. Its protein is CAISEGRTSGRGSSETQYF.

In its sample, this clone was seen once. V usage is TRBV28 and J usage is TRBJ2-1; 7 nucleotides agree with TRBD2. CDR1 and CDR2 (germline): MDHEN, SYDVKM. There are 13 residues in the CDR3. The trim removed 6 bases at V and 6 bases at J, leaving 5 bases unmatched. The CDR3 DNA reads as TGTGCCAGCAGGGAAGGGAGGGCCAATGAGCAGTTCTTC. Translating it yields CASREGRANEQFF.

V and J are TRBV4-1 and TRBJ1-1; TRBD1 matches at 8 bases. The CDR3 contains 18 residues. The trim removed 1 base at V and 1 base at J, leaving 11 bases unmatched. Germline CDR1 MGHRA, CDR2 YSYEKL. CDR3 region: CASSQVGRGLRRNTEAFF. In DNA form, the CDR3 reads TGCGCCAGCAGCCAAGTTGGCAGGGGGCTGAGACGGAACACTGAAGCTTTCTTT.

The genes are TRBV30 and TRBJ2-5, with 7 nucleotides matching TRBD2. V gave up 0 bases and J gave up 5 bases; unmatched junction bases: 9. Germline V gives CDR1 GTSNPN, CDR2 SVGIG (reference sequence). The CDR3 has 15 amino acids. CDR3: CAWSVESGGRETQYF. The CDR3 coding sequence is TGTGCCTGGAGTGTCGAGTCGGGGGGTCGGGAGACCCAGTACTTC. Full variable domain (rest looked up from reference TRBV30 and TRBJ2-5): SQTIHQWPATLVQPVGSPLSLECTVEGTSNPNLYWYRQAAGRGLQLLFYSVGIGQISSEVPQNLSASRPQDRQFILSSKKLLLSDSGFYLCAWSVESGGRETQYFGPGTRLLVL.

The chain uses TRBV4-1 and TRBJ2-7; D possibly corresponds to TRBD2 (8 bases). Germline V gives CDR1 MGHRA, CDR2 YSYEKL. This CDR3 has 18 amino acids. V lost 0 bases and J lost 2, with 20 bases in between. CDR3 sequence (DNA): TGCGCCAGCAGCCAAGAGCCCCAGGGGGTTAGCGGGACCTACGAGCAGTACTTC. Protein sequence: CASSQEPQGVSGTYEQYF.

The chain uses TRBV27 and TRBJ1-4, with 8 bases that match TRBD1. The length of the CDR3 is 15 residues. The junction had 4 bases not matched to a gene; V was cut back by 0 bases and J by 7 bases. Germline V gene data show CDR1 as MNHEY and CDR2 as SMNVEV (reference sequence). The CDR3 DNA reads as TGTGCCAGCAGTTTATCATCAGGGGGCCGTGAAAAACTGTTTTTT. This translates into CASSLSSGGREKLFF. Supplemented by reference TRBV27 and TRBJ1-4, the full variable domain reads EAQVTQNPRYLITVTGKKLTVTCSQNMNHEYMSWYRQDPGLGLRQIYYSMNVEVTDKGDVPEGYKVSRKEKRNFPLILESPSPNQTSLYFCASSLSSGGREKLFFGSGTQLSVL.

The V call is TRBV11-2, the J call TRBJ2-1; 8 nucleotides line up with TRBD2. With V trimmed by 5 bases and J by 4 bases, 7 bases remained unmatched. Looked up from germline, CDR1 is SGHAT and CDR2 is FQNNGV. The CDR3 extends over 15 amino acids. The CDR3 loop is CASSKDSGSYNEQFF. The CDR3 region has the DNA TGTGCCAGCAGCAAGGACAGCGGGAGTTACAATGAGCAGTTCTTC.

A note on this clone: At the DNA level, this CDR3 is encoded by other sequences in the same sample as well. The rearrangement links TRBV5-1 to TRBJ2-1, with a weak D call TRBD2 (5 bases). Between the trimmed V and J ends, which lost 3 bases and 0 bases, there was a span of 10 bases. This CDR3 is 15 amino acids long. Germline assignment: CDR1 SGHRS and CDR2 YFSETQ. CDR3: CASSSSGSSYNEQFF. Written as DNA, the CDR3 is TGCGCCAGCAGCTCCAGCGGAAGCTCCTACAATGAGCAGTTCTTC.

CDR3 residues: CAWSVRVTGNTEAFF. CDR3 nucleotides: TGTGCCTGGAGTGTAAGGGTCACAGGGAATACTGAAGCTTTCTTT. The chain uses TRBV30 and TRBJ1-1, with D possibly matching TRBD1 (6 bases). The CDR3 totals 15 residues. Trimming removed 0 bases from V and 5 bases from J, with 16 bases in between. The germline V gene encodes CDR1 GTSNPN and CDR2 SVGIG (reference sequence).

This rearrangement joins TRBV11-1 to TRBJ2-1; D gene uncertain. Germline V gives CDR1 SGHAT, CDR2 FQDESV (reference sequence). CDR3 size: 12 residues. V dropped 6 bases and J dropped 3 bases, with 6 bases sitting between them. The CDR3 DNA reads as TGTGCCAGCAGACGGTACTACAATGAGCAGTTCTTC. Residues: CASRRYYNEQFF.

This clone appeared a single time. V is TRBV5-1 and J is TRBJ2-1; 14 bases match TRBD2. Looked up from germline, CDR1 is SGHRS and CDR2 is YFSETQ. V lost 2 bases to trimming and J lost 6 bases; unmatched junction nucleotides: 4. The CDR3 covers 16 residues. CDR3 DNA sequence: TGCGCCAGCAGCTTCGGGACTAGCGGGAGTGGCAATGAGCAGTTCTTC. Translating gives CASSFGTSGSGNEQFF.

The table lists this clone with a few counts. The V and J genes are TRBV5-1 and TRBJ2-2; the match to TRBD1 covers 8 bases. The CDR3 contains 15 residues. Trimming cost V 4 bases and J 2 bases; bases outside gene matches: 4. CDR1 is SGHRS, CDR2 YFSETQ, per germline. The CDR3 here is CASSPDRANTGELFF. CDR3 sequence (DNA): TGCGCCAGCAGCCCGGACAGGGCCAACACCGGGGAGCTGTTTTTT.

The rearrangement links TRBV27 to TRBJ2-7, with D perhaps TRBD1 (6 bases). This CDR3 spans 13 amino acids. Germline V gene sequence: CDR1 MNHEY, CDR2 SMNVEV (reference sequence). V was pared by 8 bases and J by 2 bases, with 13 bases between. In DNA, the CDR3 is TGTGCCAGCGGATGGACAGAGACCTACGAGCAGTACTTC. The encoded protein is CASGWTETYEQYF.